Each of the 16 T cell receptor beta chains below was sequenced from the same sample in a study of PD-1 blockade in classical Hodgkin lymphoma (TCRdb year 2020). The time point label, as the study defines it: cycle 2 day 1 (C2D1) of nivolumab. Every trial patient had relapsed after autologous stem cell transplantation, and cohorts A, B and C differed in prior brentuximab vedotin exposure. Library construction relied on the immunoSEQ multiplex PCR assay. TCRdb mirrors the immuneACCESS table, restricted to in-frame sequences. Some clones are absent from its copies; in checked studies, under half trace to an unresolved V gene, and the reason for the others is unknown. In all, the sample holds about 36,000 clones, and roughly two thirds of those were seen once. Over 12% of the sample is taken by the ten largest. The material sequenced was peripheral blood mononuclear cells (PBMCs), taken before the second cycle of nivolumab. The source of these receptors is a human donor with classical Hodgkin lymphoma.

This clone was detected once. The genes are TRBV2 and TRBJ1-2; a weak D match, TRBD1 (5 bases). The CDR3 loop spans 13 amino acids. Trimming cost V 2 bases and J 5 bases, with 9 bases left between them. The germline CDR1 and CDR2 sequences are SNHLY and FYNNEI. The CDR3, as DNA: TGTGCCAGCAGTGAAACGGGGGGATATGGCTACACCTTC. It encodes CASSETGGYGYTF.

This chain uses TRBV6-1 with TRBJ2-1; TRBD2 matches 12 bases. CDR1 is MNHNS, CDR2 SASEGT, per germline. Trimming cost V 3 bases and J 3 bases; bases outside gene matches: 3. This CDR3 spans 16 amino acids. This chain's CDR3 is CASSDQTSGGYNEQFF. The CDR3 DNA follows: TGTGCCAGCAGTGACCAGACTAGCGGGGGCTACAATGAGCAGTTCTTC.

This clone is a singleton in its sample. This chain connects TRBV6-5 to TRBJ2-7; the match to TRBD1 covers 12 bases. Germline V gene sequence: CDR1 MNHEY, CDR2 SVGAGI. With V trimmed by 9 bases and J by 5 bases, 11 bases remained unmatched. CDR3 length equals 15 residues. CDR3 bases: TGTGCCAGTAAGAAACCGGGACAGGGGGCCCACGAGCAGTACTTC. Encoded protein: CASKKPGQGAHEQYF.

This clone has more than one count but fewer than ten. CDR3 coding DNA: TGTGCCAGCAGCGGACAGGGGGCGCGTAGTTCACCCCTCCACTTT. This translates into CASSGQGARSSPLHF. The V gene is TRBV9, the J gene TRBJ1-6, with 10 bases lining up with TRBD1. V was pared by 3 bases and J by 9 bases, with 6 bases of the junction left unmatched. The length of the CDR3 is 15 residues. CDR1 and CDR2 from the germline V gene are SGDLS and YYNGEE.

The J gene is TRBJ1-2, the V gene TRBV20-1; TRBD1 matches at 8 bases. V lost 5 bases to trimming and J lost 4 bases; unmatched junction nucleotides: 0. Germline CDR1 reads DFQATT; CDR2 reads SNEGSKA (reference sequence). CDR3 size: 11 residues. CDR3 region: CSADRGYGYTF. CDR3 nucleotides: TGCAGTGCTGACAGGGGCTATGGCTACACCTTC.

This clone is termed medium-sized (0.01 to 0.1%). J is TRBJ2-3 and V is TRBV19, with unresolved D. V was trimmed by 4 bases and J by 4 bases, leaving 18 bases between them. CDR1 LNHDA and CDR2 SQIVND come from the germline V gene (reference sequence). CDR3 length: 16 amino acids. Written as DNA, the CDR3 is TGTGCCAGTAGTAGCCGGGCCACCACCCCCCCAGATACGCAGTATTTT. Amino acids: CASSSRATTPPDTQYF.

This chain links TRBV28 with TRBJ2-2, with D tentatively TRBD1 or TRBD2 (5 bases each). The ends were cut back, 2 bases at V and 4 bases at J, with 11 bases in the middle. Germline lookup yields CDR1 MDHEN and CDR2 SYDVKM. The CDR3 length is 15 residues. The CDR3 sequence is CASSLPRGGTGELFF. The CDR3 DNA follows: TGTGCCAGCAGTTTACCCCGTGGGGGCACCGGGGAGCTGTTTTTT. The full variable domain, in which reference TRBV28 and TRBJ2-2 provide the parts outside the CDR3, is DVKVTQSSRYLVKRTGEKVFLECVQDMDHENMFWYRQDPGLGLRLIYFSYDVKMKEKGDIPEGYSVSREKKERFSLILESASTNQTSMYLCASSLPRGGTGELFFGEGSRLTVL.

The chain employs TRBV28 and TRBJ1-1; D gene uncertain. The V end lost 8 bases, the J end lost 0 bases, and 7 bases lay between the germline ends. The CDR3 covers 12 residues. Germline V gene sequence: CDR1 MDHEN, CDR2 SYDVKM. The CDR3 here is CASVAMNTEAFF. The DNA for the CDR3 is TGTGCCAGCGTTGCAATGAACACTGAAGCTTTCTTT.

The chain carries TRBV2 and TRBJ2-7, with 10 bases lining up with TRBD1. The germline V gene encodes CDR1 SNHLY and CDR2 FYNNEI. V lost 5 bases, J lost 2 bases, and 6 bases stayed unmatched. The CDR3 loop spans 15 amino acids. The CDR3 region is CASSQDRGETYEQYF. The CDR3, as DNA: TGTGCCAGCAGTCAGGACAGGGGGGAGACCTACGAGCAGTACTTC.

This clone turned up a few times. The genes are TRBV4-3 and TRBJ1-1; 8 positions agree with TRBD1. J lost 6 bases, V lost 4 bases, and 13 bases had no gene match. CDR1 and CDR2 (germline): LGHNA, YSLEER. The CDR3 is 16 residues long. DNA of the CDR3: TGCGCCAGCAGCCCGAGTTGGACCAGGGGGCTGTCTGAAGCTTTCTTT. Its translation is CASSPSWTRGLSEAFF.

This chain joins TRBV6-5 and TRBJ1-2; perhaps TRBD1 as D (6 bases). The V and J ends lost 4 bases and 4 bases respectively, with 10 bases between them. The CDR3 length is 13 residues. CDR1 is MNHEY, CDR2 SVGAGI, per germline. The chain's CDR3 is CASSSGTRYGYTF. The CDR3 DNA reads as TGTGCCAGCAGTTCCGGGACACGCTATGGCTACACCTTC.

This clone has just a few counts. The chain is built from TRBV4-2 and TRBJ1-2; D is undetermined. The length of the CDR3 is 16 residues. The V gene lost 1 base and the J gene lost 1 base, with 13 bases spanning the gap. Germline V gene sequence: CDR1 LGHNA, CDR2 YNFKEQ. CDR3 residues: CASSQVSEGGNYGYTF. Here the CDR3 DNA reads TGTGCCAGCAGCCAAGTCTCTGAGGGTGGTAACTATGGCTACACCTTC.

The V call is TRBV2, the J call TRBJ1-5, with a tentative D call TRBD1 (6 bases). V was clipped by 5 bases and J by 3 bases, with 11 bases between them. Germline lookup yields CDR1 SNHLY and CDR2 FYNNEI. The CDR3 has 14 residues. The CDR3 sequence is CASSLGGHNQPQHF. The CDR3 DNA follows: TGTGCCAGCAGTCTAGGGGGACACAATCAGCCCCAGCATTTT.

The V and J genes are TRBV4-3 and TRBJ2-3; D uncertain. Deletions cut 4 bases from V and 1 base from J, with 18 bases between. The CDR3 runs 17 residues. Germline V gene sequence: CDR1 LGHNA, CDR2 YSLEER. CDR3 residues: CASSPSHRLGGTDTQYF. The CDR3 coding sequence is TGCGCCAGCAGCCCATCTCATCGGCTAGGAGGCACAGATACGCAGTATTTT.

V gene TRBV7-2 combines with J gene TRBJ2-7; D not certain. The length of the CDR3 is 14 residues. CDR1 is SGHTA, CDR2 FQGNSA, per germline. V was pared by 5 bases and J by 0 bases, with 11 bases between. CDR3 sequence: CASSPTTGSYEQYF. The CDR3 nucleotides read TGTGCCAGCAGCCCCACGACGGGCTCCTACGAGCAGTACTTC.

The DNA for the CDR3 is TGTGCCAGCAGCTTGGCGATGGGACAGGGCCAATATAGCAATCAGCCCCAGCATTTT. This codes for CASSLAMGQGQYSNQPQHF. The chain has TRBV5-4 and TRBJ1-5, with 9 bases aligning to TRBD1. J gave up 0 bases and V 0 bases, and 10 bases lay outside the gene matches. The CDR3 contains 19 residues. Germline CDR1 SGHNT, CDR2 YYREEE (reference sequence). The variable domain in full, completed from reference TRBV5-4 and TRBJ1-5, reads ETGVTQSPTHLIKTRGQQVTLRCSSQSGHNTVSWYQQALGQGPQFIFQYYREEENGRGNFPPRFSGLQFPNYSSELNVNALELDDSALYLCASSLAMGQGQYSNQPQHFGDGTRLSIL.